This is a list of T cell receptor beta chains from one sample in a study of regulatory T cells in long-lasting Graves disease. Using its own MiXCR run on the multiplex PCR reads, TCRdb lists one record per CDR3 protein. The sample contains roughly 530,000 distinct CDR3 sequences, roughly 15% of which appear only once. These sequences were also reported in another study, on T cells in Graves' hyperthyroidism and ophthalmopathy.

The material was peripheral blood mononuclear cells (PBMCs), obtained at new diagnosis, from a patient treated with antithyroid drugs. The receptors here all came from a woman aged 35-60 years with Graves disease. Each CDR3 is given with its conserved first and last residue. A D gene is named only where the DNA matches it firmly. Size values are once, few and many counts, or a class for expanded clones, and some rows have none.

V gene	J gene	clone size	D gene	CDR3 protein	CDR3 DNA
TRBV7-9	TRBJ1-5	many	TRBD1	CASSHVPTGGRNQPQHF	TGTGCCAGCAGCCACGTCCCCACAGGGGGCCGAAATCAGCCCCAGCATTTT
TRBV2	TRBJ1-1	many	TRBD1	CASSVLGQGAYAEAFF	TGTGCCAGCAGTGTTCTAGGACAGGGGGCGTACGCTGAAGCTTTCTTT
TRBV12-3/TRBV12-4	TRBJ1-5	many	.	CASSPRGDSNQPQHF	TGTGCCAGCAGCCCTAGGGGCGATAGCAATCAGCCCCAGCATTTT
TRBV7-9	TRBJ1-5	many	TRBD1	CASSGTGDQPQHF	TGTGCCAGCAGCGGCACAGGGGATCAGCCCCAGCATTTT
TRBV2	TRBJ1-2	many	.	CASSSAYGYTF	TGTGCCAGCAGTAGTGCCTATGGCTACACCTTC
TRBV6-2/TRBV6-3	TRBJ1-6	.	.	CASSYKGGLGDSPLHF	TGTGCCAGCAGTTACAAGGGGGGCCTGGGGGATTCACCCCTCCACTTT
TRBV18	TRBJ2-3	.	.	CASSPPTGTSTDTQYF	TGTGCCAGCTCACCACCAACAGGCACTAGCACAGATACGCAGTATTTT
TRBV5-5	TRBJ1-2	many	.	CASRAGRGILDGYTF	TGTGCCAGCAGGGCGGGCAGGGGCATTTTGGATGGCTACACCTTC
TRBV2	TRBJ1-5	many	TRBD1	CASIGQENQPQHF	TGTGCCAGCATTGGACAGGAAAATCAGCCCCAGCATTTT
TRBV9	TRBJ2-3	many	.	CASSTMVESTQYF	TGTGCCAGCAGCACCATGGTAGAGAGTACGCAGTATTTT
TRBV2	TRBJ2-4	.	TRBD1	CASSADRGKNIQYF	TGTGCCAGCAGCGCAGACAGGGGCAAAAACATTCAGTACTTC
TRBV29-1	TRBJ2-5	few	.	CSVARGTQETQYF	TGCAGCGTCGCCAGGGGGACTCAAGAGACCCAGTACTTC
TRBV5-1	TRBJ2-2	few	.	CASSLDGTNTGELFF	TGCGCCAGCAGCTTGGACGGAACGAACACCGGGGAGCTGTTTTTT
TRBV6-5	TRBJ1-1	many	.	CASSYEDKSTRNTEAFF	TGTGCCAGCAGTTACGAGGACAAATCGACAAGGAACACTGAAGCTTTCTTT
TRBV12-3/TRBV12-4	TRBJ1-2	many	.	CASSTQGRPGYTF	TGTGCCAGCAGCACACAGGGTCGCCCTGGCTACACCTTC
TRBV13	TRBJ1-3	.	.	CASSLGFGGLSGNTIYF	TGTGCCAGCAGCTTGGGTTTCGGAGGACTATCTGGAAACACCATATATTTT
TRBV30	TRBJ2-1	many	.	CAWSVNPRANEQFF	TGTGCCTGGAGTGTAAACCCCCGGGCCAATGAGCAGTTCTTC
TRBV2	TRBJ1-5	many	.	CASSLQDSNQPQHF	TGTGCCAGCAGCTTACAGGATAGCAATCAGCCCCAGCATTTT
TRBV6-1	TRBJ2-1	many	.	CASSKGWGYEQFF	TGTGCCAGCAGCAAAGGTTGGGGGTATGAGCAGTTCTTC
TRBV2	TRBJ1-1	many	TRBD1	CASGRRDRNTEAFF	TGTGCCAGCGGCCGACGGGACAGAAACACTGAAGCTTTCTTT
TRBV3-1	TRBJ2-7	many	.	CASSQAPGSFYEQYF	TGTGCCAGCAGCCAAGCCCCAGGTTCGTTCTACGAGCAGTACTTC
TRBV13	TRBJ1-4	many	.	CASSFLNEKLFF	TGTGCCAGCAGCTTCCTCAATGAAAAACTGTTTTTT
TRBV5-1	TRBJ1-1	.	.	CASSPGTVSNTEAFF	TGCGCCAGCAGCCCGGGGACCGTATCGAACACTGAAGCTTTCTTT
TRBV12-3/TRBV12-4	TRBJ2-6	many	.	CASSPLTGSGANVLTF	TGTGCCAGCAGTCCGCTCACAGGGTCCGGGGCCAACGTCCTGACTTTC
TRBV12-3/TRBV12-4	TRBJ2-1	many	.	CASSQPGFSYNEQFF	TGTGCCAGCAGTCAACCAGGGTTCTCCTACAATGAGCAGTTCTTC
TRBV27	TRBJ1-6	.	.	CASSSGGSWGSPLHF	TGTGCCAGCAGTTCCGGGGGGTCTTGGGGTTCACCCCTCCACTTT
TRBV25-1	TRBJ1-2	.	TRBD1	CASSESETGFYTF	TGTGCCAGCAGTGAATCAGAGACAGGGTTTTACACCTTC
TRBV28	TRBJ2-7	many	TRBD2	CASWTSDNGEQYF	TGTGCCAGCTGGACTAGCGATAATGGCGAGCAGTACTTC
TRBV5-1	TRBJ2-2	.	.	CASSGGWVTGELFF	TGCGCCAGCAGCGGGGGATGGGTCACCGGGGAGCTGTTTTTT
TRBV11-2	TRBJ2-1	many	.	CASRNFWGQNEQFF	TGTGCCAGCAGAAATTTTTGGGGGCAGAATGAGCAGTTCTTC
TRBV25-1	TRBJ1-1	.	.	CASRQHTEAFF	TGTGCCAGCAGGCAGCACACTGAAGCTTTCTTT
TRBV12-5	TRBJ1-6	many	TRBD1	CASGSGTGSSPLHF	TGTGCTAGTGGCTCCGGGACAGGGTCCTCACCCCTCCACTTT
TRBV7-9	TRBJ1-5	many	.	CASSLDNQPQHF	TGTGCCAGCAGCTTAGACAATCAGCCCCAGCATTTT
TRBV5-1	TRBJ2-5	many	TRBD2	CASSWSGGRQETQYF	TGCGCCAGCAGCTGGAGCGGGGGGAGACAAGAGACCCAGTACTTC
TRBV20-1	TRBJ2-7	many	.	CSARDRVSYEQYF	TGCAGTGCTAGAGACAGGGTCTCCTACGAGCAGTACTTC
TRBV12-3/TRBV12-4	TRBJ2-2	few	.	CASSSPPGELFF	TGTGCCAGCAGTTCCCCCCCCGGGGAGCTGTTTTTT
TRBV5-1	TRBJ2-7	few	TRBD1	CASSLGVISTRGQPTQYF	TGCGCCAGCAGCTTGGGGGTTATCTCTACTCGGGGACAGCCGACGCAGTACTTC
TRBV11-2	TRBJ2-5	many	TRBD1	CASTRLPGQGAETQYF	TGTGCCAGCACTCGACTGCCGGGACAGGGGGCAGAGACCCAGTACTTC
TRBV2	TRBJ1-6	many	.	CASSSGHGRGTLHF	TGTGCCAGCAGTTCGGGACATGGAAGGGGGACCCTCCACTTT
TRBV6-1	TRBJ2-3	many	.	CASSAHSLSTDTQYF	TGTGCCAGCAGTGCACATAGCCTTTCCACAGATACGCAGTATTTT
TRBV20-1	TRBJ1-4	.	TRBD1	CSASGGTGIAEFEKLFF	TGCAGTGCAAGTGGCGGGACAGGGATTGCGGAGTTCGAAAAACTGTTTTTT
TRBV3-1	TRBJ2-2	.	TRBD1	CAGKGADTGELFF	TGTGCCGGAAAGGGGGCGGACACCGGGGAGCTGTTTTTT
TRBV6-1	TRBJ1-5	.	.	CAGSGSANPYSNQPQHF	TGTGCCGGCTCGGGATCCGCGAACCCTTATAGCAATCAGCCCCAGCATTTT
TRBV30	TRBJ1-1	.	TRBD1	CAWSPRTGNTEAFF	TGTGCCTGGAGTCCGCGGACAGGGAACACTGAAGCTTTCTTT
TRBV11-2	TRBJ2-7	many	TRBD1	CASSLETGRQEYF	TGTGCCAGCAGCTTAGAGACAGGGCGTCAGGAGTACTTC
TRBV6-2/TRBV6-3	TRBJ2-1	many	.	CASRSGSRGYNEQFF	TGTGCCAGCAGATCAGGGAGTAGGGGCTACAATGAGCAGTTCTTC
TRBV7-2	TRBJ1-3	.	TRBD1	CASSSQGATGNTIYF	TGTGCCAGCAGCTCCCAGGGGGCGACAGGAAACACCATATATTTT
TRBV24-1	TRBJ2-1	.	TRBD1	CATRGTASGEQFF	TGTGCCACCAGAGGGACAGCCTCTGGTGAGCAGTTCTTC
TRBV11-2	TRBJ2-1	few	.	CASSLAGGSGYNEQFF	TGTGCCAGCAGCTTGGCAGGAGGGAGCGGCTACAATGAGCAGTTCTTC
TRBV27	TRBJ1-2	many	.	CASSPLSLPPLDYGYTF	TGTGCCAGCAGTCCCCTCTCGCTCCCTCCCCTGGACTATGGCTACACCTTC
TRBV13	TRBJ2-2	few	.	CASTRGRTGDTGELFF	TGTGCCAGCACCCGCGGGCGGACGGGGGACACCGGGGAGCTGTTTTTT
TRBV7-3	TRBJ2-2	few	TRBD1	CASSSQGTANTGELFF	TGTGCCAGCAGCTCTCAGGGGACAGCGAACACCGGGGAGCTGTTTTTT